The rows below give T cell receptor beta chains drawn from one sample of a study of cytomegalovirus exposure and HLA in healthy donors. Method: immunoSEQ multiplex PCR; TCRdb's copy keeps in-frame clones and lacks some. This sample has 100,000 to 150,000 clones, with around four fifths found just once. Input material: PBMCs. The receptors shown here come from a woman between 50 and 59 years old in good health and CMV-seropositive. The CDR3 runs from the conserved cysteine through the conserved F or W. Each record gives: clone size, D gene, J gene, V gene, CDR3 DNA, CDR3 protein. A D gene is named only where the DNA matches it firmly. For some rows the clone size is stated as once, few or many, or as a class when expanded; others skip it.

few	.	TRBJ2-3	TRBV29-1	TGCAGCGTTGAACAGGTTAGCACAGATACGCAGTATTTT	CSVEQVSTDTQYF
.	.	TRBJ2-7	TRBV5-1	TGCGCCAGCAGCTTGGGTTTAGGACAGCTCACCTACGAGCAGTACTTC	CASSLGLGQLTYEQYF
.	.	TRBJ2-3	TRBV5-4	TGTGCCAGCAGCTTGAGGATAAGCGGGCGCACAGATACGCAGTATTTT	CASSLRISGRTDTQYF
.	.	TRBJ1-3	TRBV5-6	TGTGCCAGCAGCTTTCCCCGCTCTGGAAACACCATATATTTT	CASSFPRSGNTIYF
.	TRBD1	TRBJ2-5	TRBV27	TGTGCCAGCAGTTTATCGAGCCGGGACCTACAGGGGATCCAAGAGACCCAGTACTTC	CASSLSSRDLQGIQETQYF
.	.	TRBJ2-1	TRBV29-1	TGCAGCGTTGTGGGGGGGGGCGAGCAGTTCTTC	CSVVGGGEQFF
.	.	TRBJ1-2	TRBV18	TGTGCCAGCTCGCCCGCCGCGGGGGCCCATGGCTACACCTTC	CASSPAAGAHGYTF
.	.	TRBJ2-6	TRBV6-6	TGTGCCAGCAGGGGAAACAGGGTTGGGGCCAACGTCCTGACTTTC	CASRGNRVGANVLTF
few	TRBD1	TRBJ1-4	TRBV28	TGTGCCAGCAGGCCTTCTATCCGGGACAGAAATGAAAAACTGTTTTTT	CASRPSIRDRNEKLFF
once	TRBD1	TRBJ1-1	TRBV5-8	TGTGCCAGCAGATATCGGACAGGGGGCTCGGCTTTCTTT	CASRYRTGGSAFF
.	TRBD2	TRBJ2-5	TRBV7-2	TGTGCCAGCAGCAGGGGACTAGCGGGGCAAGAGACCCAGTACTTC	CASSRGLAGQETQYF
.	.	TRBJ1-3	TRBV7-9	TGTGCCAGCAGCCCACCCGGACTCGTCTCTGGAAACACCATATATTTT	CASSPPGLVSGNTIYF
.	.	TRBJ2-5	TRBV5-1	TGCGCCAGCAGCGAGGAGGGAAGCGGGACCCAGTACTTC	CASSEEGSGTQYF
.	.	TRBJ2-7	TRBV7-3	TGTGCCAGCAGCTCCGCCCAGTCTAGCGAGCAGTACTTC	CASSSAQSSEQYF
.	.	TRBJ1-4	TRBV27	TGTGCCAGCAGTCCCCTTGGCAGGGTAGACGAAAAACTGTTTTTT	CASSPLGRVDEKLFF
.	TRBD2	TRBJ2-1	TRBV27	TGTGCCAGCAGTCCACCGGATAGCGGGAGATACAATGAGCAGTTCTTC	CASSPPDSGRYNEQFF
.	.	TRBJ1-1	TRBV7-9	TGTGCCAGCAGCTTAGCTGGGGAGACTGAAGCTTTCTTT	CASSLAGETEAFF
.	TRBD1	TRBJ1-1	TRBV29-1	TGCAGCGTTTGGGACAGGGAAGCTTTCTTT	CSVWDREAFF
.	.	TRBJ1-5	TRBV15	TGTGCCACCAGCAGAGGAGGGTCCGCCACAATTCATCAGCCCCAGCATTTT	CATSRGGSATIHQPQHF
.	.	TRBJ2-5	TRBV2	TGTGCCAGCCAAGGGGTAGAGACCCAGTACTTC	CASQGVETQYF
.	TRBD2	TRBJ2-3	TRBV13	TGTGCCAGCAGCTTACGAGCGGGAGGTCAAACAGATACGCAGTATTTT	CASSLRAGGQTDTQYF
.	.	TRBJ2-5	TRBV11-2	TGTGCCAGCAGCTTCCAACAGGGCTCTAGGGAGACCCAGTACTTC	CASSFQQGSRETQYF
few	.	TRBJ2-5	TRBV14	TGTGCCAGCAGCCAGAGCCAAGAGACCCAGTACTTC	CASSQSQETQYF
.	.	TRBJ2-7	TRBV27	TGTGCCAGCAGTTTTGCCGGGGTCAGCTCCTACGAGCAGTACTTC	CASSFAGVSSYEQYF
.	TRBD2	TRBJ2-1	TRBV7-9	TGTGCCAGCAGCTCCAACCCTAGCGGCTCCTACAATGAGCAGTTCTTC	CASSSNPSGSYNEQFF
.	TRBD2	TRBJ2-3	TRBV20-1	TGCAGTTGGGGGGGGTTGGATACGCAGTATTTT	CSWGGLDTQYF
.	.	TRBJ2-3	TRBV2	TGTGCCAGCACCGGAGACGGGACACAGAGCACAGATACGCAGTATTTT	CASTGDGTQSTDTQYF
.	.	TRBJ2-1	TRBV5-1	TGCGCCAGCAGCTTGGGCGTGAATAATGAGCAGTTCTTC	CASSLGVNNEQFF
.	.	TRBJ1-1	TRBV23-1	TGCGCCAGCAGTCAACAGGCCCGACCCACAAGGGGGGAAGCTTTCTTT	CASSQQARPTRGEAFF
.	TRBD1	TRBJ1-2	TRBV7-9	TGTGCCAGCAGCGGACAGGGAAGCCTCGGCTACACCTTC	CASSGQGSLGYTF
.	TRBD1	TRBJ1-4	TRBV30	TGTGCCTGTCACAGGGGGGGGGATGAAAAACTGTTTTTT	CACHRGGDEKLFF
once	TRBD2	TRBJ2-7	TRBV5-1	TGCGCCAGCAGCTTCAGCGGGAACACCTACGAGCAGTACTTC	CASSFSGNTYEQYF
.	TRBD1	TRBJ2-1	TRBV29-1	TGCAGCGTAGCAACAGGGGATGAGCAGTTCTTC	CSVATGDEQFF
.	.	TRBJ1-1	TRBV18	TGTGCCAGCTCACAGGAGGCAGGGGCTGGGAACACTGAAGCTTTCTTT	CASSQEAGAGNTEAFF
.	.	TRBJ2-1	TRBV11-3	TGTGCCAGCAGCTTAGAACAGGGATTTTACAATGAGCAGTTCTTC	CASSLEQGFYNEQFF
.	.	TRBJ2-1	TRBV11-3	TGTGCCAGCAGCTTAAGGGGACACCTCAATGAGCAGTTCTTC	CASSLRGHLNEQFF
few	TRBD2	TRBJ2-7	TRBV27	TGTGCCAGCAGTTCGGGACTAGCGGAGGGCTACGAGCAGTACTTC	CASSSGLAEGYEQYF
.	.	TRBJ1-2	TRBV6-5	TGTGCCAGCAGTTACTCGGGCTTATCTGGCTACACCTTC	CASSYSGLSGYTF
.	TRBD2	TRBJ2-5	TRBV5-1	TGCGCCAGCAGCTCGGGAGGTGGTCAAGAGACCCAGTACTTC	CASSSGGGQETQYF
.	.	TRBJ2-6	TRBV30	TGTGCCTGGAGTCGAAGGGGGGGGAACTCTGGGGCCAACGTCCTGACTTTC	CAWSRRGGNSGANVLTF
.	.	TRBJ2-5	TRBV5-1	TGCGCCAGCAGCTTGGGCGAGGCGGGGGCTCGGAGTGAGACCCAGTACTTC	CASSLGEAGARSETQYF
.	TRBD1	TRBJ1-5	TRBV7-8	TGTGCCAGCAGCTTAGCCACAGGGGTTGGCCAGCCCCAGCATTTT	CASSLATGVGQPQHF
.	TRBD2	TRBJ2-7	TRBV7-9	TGTTCCAGCAGCAGCACTAGCGGGGGGCCTCTCTCCTACGAGCAGTACTTC	CSSSSTSGGPLSYEQYF
.	.	TRBJ1-1	TRBV2	TGTGCCAGCAGTCGCCTACAGGGTATCACTGAAGCTTTCTTT	CASSRLQGITEAFF
.	.	TRBJ2-7	TRBV7-8	TGTGCCAGCAGCTCCCAGGGAGGCGAGCAGTACTTC	CASSSQGGEQYF